This T cell receptor (beta chain) was recorded in a study of T cells in Graves' hyperthyroidism and ophthalmopathy. Amplified TCR beta CDR3 regions came from RNA transcripts. During a first-round RT-PCR of the TCR CDR3, the HTBI primer set was used. One entry per CDR3 protein, called by TCRdb with MiXCR from the multiplex PCR reads. Of fewer than 700,000 distinct CDR3 sequences listed, roughly 16% were seen once; the top ten hold 3.5% to 4%. This clonotype was seen just once. This receptor was taken from a woman in her thirties with Graves' hyperthyroidism. The sequenced sample consisted of blood.

CDR3 region: CASSQDSRGLAGAGEQFF. The CDR3 region has the DNA TGCGCCAGCAGCCAAGATTCAAGGGGACTAGCGGGAGCGGGAGAGCAGTTCTTC. This rearrangement joins TRBV4-3 to TRBJ2-1, with 14 bases lining up with TRBD2. The CDR3 runs to 18 residues. The V gene end was trimmed by 0 bases and the J gene end by 10 bases; junction bases not matched to a gene: 11. Germline CDR1 is LGHNA and CDR2 is YSLEER.